This TCR beta chain emerged from a study of blood T cell repertoires in COVID-19. Whole-study context: Italy, Spain and the United States were the sources of the convalescent and acute COVID-19 samples.

The CDR3 contains 13 residues. Germline loops: CDR1 MDHEN, CDR2 SYDVKM. V lost 5 bases, J lost 5 bases, and 12 bases lay in between. Under the authors' procedure: Amplification from reference gene primers served as the basis for estimated nucleated cell counts. The data were produced by immunoSEQ multiplex PCR, yet TCRdb's version contains in-frame clones alone and is incomplete. Clone size and the V and J calls come from that table; the DNA yielded D and trimming. The data hold roughly 150,000 clones, with around 82% observed a single time. V gene TRBV28 combines with J gene TRBJ1-1, with D tentatively TRBD1 (6 bases). The TCR comes from a woman in her 50s with acute or convalescent COVID-19. The material sequenced was peripheral blood. CDR3 nucleotide sequence: TGTGCCAGCAGTGTACAGGGCTGGACTGAAGCTTTCTTT. Translation gives CASSVQGWTEAFF.